This TCR beta chain was documented in a study of T-cell memory formation after mild COVID-19. Study results and limitations: Pre-infection memory harbored some responding clones, suggesting cross-reactive memory joined.

In TCRdb, the 5' RACE reads were re-called with MiXCR into one record per CDR3 protein. The table has 350,000 to 450,000 distinct CDR3 sequences, less than 25% seen once. V lost 8 bases, J lost 2 bases, and 24 bases lay in between. The CDR3 is 17 residues long. Germline V gene sequence: CDR1 MNHEY, CDR2 SVGAGI. On this clonotype: Its antigen is currently unknown.

The rearrangement links TRBV6-5 to TRBJ1-2, with a weak D call TRBD1 (6 bases). This TCR was recovered from an adult woman who had mild COVID-19 (a few samples of this study predate the infection). Cell type and time point are not known. Sequenced: PBMCs or a T cell subset sorted from them (not recorded which). The CDR3 loop is CASRAGLRRGFNYGYTF. The CDR3 DNA is TGTGCCAGCCGGGCGGGTCTTCGGAGGGGGTTCAACTATGGCTACACCTTC.